This T cell receptor (beta chain) was captured in a study of early T cells in non-severe SARS-CoV-2 infection. On the study more broadly: Sequencing was performed on bulk RNA from unsorted whole blood, leaving chains unpaired.

Study-level findings and limits: Private and CD4 specificities were missed by VDJdb matching, skewed to anti-spike CD8.

This clonotype was seen repeatedly, ten times or more. The antigen is not known. The CDR3 contains 17 residues. V was clipped by 2 bases and J by 0 bases; unmatched bases: 8. Looked up from germline, CDR1 is ENHRY and CDR2 is SYGVKD. Separate cDNA molecules each had unique molecular identifiers attached to them. TCRdb re-derived calls from the 5' RACE reads in MiXCR, one entry per CDR3 protein. The profile covers more than 80,000 distinct CDR3 sequences, with approximately 16% appearing a single time and roughly 1.2% taken by the ten largest. This TCR was recovered from an adult who was a healthcare worker with PCR-confirmed SARS-CoV-2 infection or an uninfected control (not recorded which). Material: whole blood. This chain connects TRBV10-3 to TRBJ2-7; TRBD2 agrees at 9 bases. This CDR3 reads CAISEEASGVYSYEQYF. The CDR3, as DNA: TGTGCCATCAGTGAGGAGGCTAGCGGGGTGTACTCCTACGAGCAGTACTTC.